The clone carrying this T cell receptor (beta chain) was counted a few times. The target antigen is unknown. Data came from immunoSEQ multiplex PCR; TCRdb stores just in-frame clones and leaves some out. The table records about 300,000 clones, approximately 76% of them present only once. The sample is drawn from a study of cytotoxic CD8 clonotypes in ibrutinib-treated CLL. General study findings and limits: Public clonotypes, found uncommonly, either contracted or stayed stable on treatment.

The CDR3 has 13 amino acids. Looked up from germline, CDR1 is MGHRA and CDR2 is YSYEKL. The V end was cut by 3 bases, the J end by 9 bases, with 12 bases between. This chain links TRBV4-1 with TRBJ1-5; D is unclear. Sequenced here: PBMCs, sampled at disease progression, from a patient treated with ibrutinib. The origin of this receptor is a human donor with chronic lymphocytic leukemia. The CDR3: CASSQSFSGPQHF. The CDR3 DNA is TGCGCCAGCAGCCAGTCTTTTAGTGGGCCCCAGCATTTT.